The TCR beta chain under discussion was sequenced for a study of T cell responses to AZD1222 COVID-19 vaccine (dated by TCRdb to the early 2020s). About the study as a whole: AZD1222 recipients given second doses at about 4 weeks or at about 12 weeks were pooled, since spike-specific TCR depth and breadth were not found to differ between the two schedules. A total of around 240 trial participants underwent TCR sequencing, of whom about 200 had received two doses of AZD1222 and 26 had received two doses of the MenACWY control vaccine. Enrollment into the trials was organized by age into subgroups of 18-55, 56-69 and 70-plus years, and those subgroups contained about 160, 30 and 59 TCR-sequenced participants, respectively. The full study reports these points: No day 14 peak-response samples were available, so repertoires were characterized only after the peak T cell response. Participants were mostly white British, with more females than males. The authors suggested clonal diversity may have been underestimated. In the small 56-69-year group, the increase in depth fell short of significance, most likely because of low power. The whole spike protein was spanned by vaccine-associated CD4 TCRs, and dominant responses were seen in regions 160-218 and 743-854. Spike-specific TCR breadth and depth rose significantly after two AZD1222 doses compared with day 0 and with MenACWY recipients. Reportedly, close to half of the unique spike-specific TCRs recognized epitopes lying outside the regions that are mutated in the B.1.351 and B.1.1.7 variants. Only a handful of AZD1222 recipients were SARS-CoV-2 seropositive at baseline, limiting conclusions about previously exposed vaccinees.

The time point label corresponds to: baseline before first vaccination. The vaccinee samples were drawn from two UK trials, COV001 and COV002, one of which was a single-blind randomized controlled phase 2/3 trial testing AZD1222 (ChAdOx1 nCoV-19) in healthy adults. For TCRbeta chain sequencing, PBMC samples were collected from trial participants at day 0 and at day 28 after the second dose. Details on this clone: Its antigen remains undetermined. Base qualities are not recorded, but no much larger clone differs from it by a single base.

Taken from cysteine to phenylalanine, the CDR3 has 17 residues. The read is trimmed to its CDR3 DNA, 51 bases read in frame from base 1. V and J are trimmed by 2 bases and 0 bases, and the gene matches miss 9 bases of the junction. Via the germline V gene, CDR1 is SNHLY and CDR2 FYNNEI. The CDR3 regions of human TCRbeta chains were subjected to immunosequencing. Processing in the source paper ran as follows. TCRs in the repertoires were matched against a reference library of SARS-CoV-2-specific TCRs that had been generated with the MIRA antigen-specificity platform. Breadth was defined as the fraction of unique TCRs that were SARS-CoV-2-associated. Depth was defined as the fraction of total T cells that were SARS-CoV-2-associated. Using the MIRA data, every spike-specific TCR was mapped to the spike region that the TCR reacted to and assigned to either a CD4 or a CD8 class. Log10-transformed breadth and depth values were compared by one-way ANOVA with Sidak's multiple comparisons tests. Imported from immuneACCESS, the table was reduced by TCRdb to in-frame sequences with V and J called. These copies leave out some clones; in studies compared against another copy, an unresolved V gene accounts for under half, and the cause of the remainder is not known. D and trimming were read from the DNA, whereas the V and J calls and clone size are those reported in that table. This sample gives 120,000 to 150,000 clones in total; about 90% of them show up just once. Around 5.4% of the sample comes from the top ten.

Recombination connected TRBV2 to TRBJ2-7; 8 middle bases align to TRBD2. The sequence derives from an adult in good health. The starting material was peripheral blood, obtained on day 0 of AZD1222 vaccination. The DNA reads as follows: TGTGCCAGCAGTGAATATCTGCTCAGCGGGGGCTCCTACGAGCAGTACTTC. Translation gives CASSEYLLSGGSYEQYF.